The next 21 T cell receptor beta chains were all read from a single sample in a study of blood T cells in healthy people across ages. It was with a sample-barcoded 5' primer and a J-beta primer mix that a second PCR of about 6 to 11 cycles was run. TCRdb analysed the 5' RACE reads with MiXCR anew, one entry per CDR3 protein. The top ten clones hold around 25% of a sample with hundreds of thousands of distinct CDR3 sequences, around 48% of them seen once. Sequences were obtained from blood. The receptors here all came from an elderly man in good health.

V gene TRBV20-1 combines with J gene TRBJ1-2, with TRBD1 as a possible D gene (5 bases). Germline lookup yields CDR1 DFQATT and CDR2 SNEGSKA (reference sequence). The CDR3 has 14 amino acids. Trimming took 0 bases from V and 7 from J, leaving 15 bases between them. CDR3 sequence: CSARDPGLGRGYTF. The CDR3 nucleotides read TGCAGTGCTAGAGATCCGGGACTGGGACGTGGCTACACCTTC.

The chain couples TRBV6-1 to TRBJ1-4; TRBD1 might be the D (6 bases). The CDR3 is 14 residues long. Germline assignment: CDR1 MNHNS and CDR2 SASEGT. V gave up 2 bases and J gave up 5 bases, with 9 bases separating them. CDR3 in DNA: TGTGCCAGCAGTGAAAAGGGGGGGAATGAAAAACTGTTTTTT. As protein: CASSEKGGNEKLFF.

J is TRBJ2-3 and V is TRBV29-1; possibly TRBD1 or TRBD2 for D (5 bases each). The V and J ends lost 4 bases and 7 bases respectively, with 15 bases between them. Germline V gene sequence: CDR1 SQVTM, CDR2 ANQGSEA. This CDR3 has 13 residues. CDR3 coding DNA: TGCAGCGTTGTTGGGGGATCGGAAAATACGCAGTATTTT. It codes for CSVVGGSENTQYF.

This clonotype was seen only a few times. The gene calls are TRBV6-5 and TRBJ1-1; 7 bases align to TRBD1. Germline CDR1 and CDR2: MNHEY and SVGAGI. The CDR3 covers 15 residues. The trim removed 6 bases at V and 6 bases at J, leaving 13 bases unmatched. The CDR3 loop is CASSTRGQPASEAFF. CDR3 nucleotide sequence: TGTGCCAGCAGCACCAGGGGACAGCCAGCATCTGAAGCTTTCTTT.

V is TRBV2 and J is TRBJ2-4; D is perhaps TRBD1 (6 bases). Near its end, the DNA agrees better with TRBJ2-7, so the J call may be wrong. Looked up from germline, CDR1 is SNHLY and CDR2 is FYNNEI. The CDR3 has 13 residues. CDR3 nucleotides: TGTGCCAGCAGTGAGTTTACAGGGTACGAGCAGTACTTC. It encodes CASSEFTGYEQYF.

The V and J genes are TRBV28 and TRBJ2-4, with D hard to call. The germline V gene encodes CDR1 MDHEN and CDR2 SYDVKM. V dropped 2 bases and J dropped 5 bases, with 4 bases sitting between them. The CDR3 has 12 residues. CDR3 amino acids: CASSLRENIQYF. The CDR3 DNA is TGTGCCAGCAGTTTACGCGAAAACATTCAGTACTTC.

This chain joins TRBV12-3 or TRBV12-4 and TRBJ2-7; possibly TRBD1 or TRBD2 for D (6 bases each). This CDR3 region has 13 residues. The V end was cut by 3 bases, the J end by 6 bases, with 12 bases between. The CDR3 region is CASSLTGLLEQYF. CDR3 DNA sequence: TGTGCCAGCAGTTTGACAGGACTACTCGAGCAGTACTTC.

The rearrangement uses TRBV4-3 and TRBJ2-1; D is ambiguous. TRBJ2-7 matches the DNA end more closely, so the J call is doubtful. This CDR3 comprises 14 residues. Germline V CDR1 and CDR2: LGHNA, YSLEER. The CDR3 reads CASSQVTSYNEQYF. The CDR3 DNA is TGCGCCAGCAGCCAAGTCACATCCTACAATGAGCAGTACTTC.

The chain uses TRBV6-2 or TRBV6-3 and TRBJ1-5; 7 bases match TRBD1. Germline assignment: CDR1 MNHEY and CDR2 SVGEGT. The J segment lost 4 bases and the V segment lost 5 bases, leaving 17 bases of the junction unmatched. There are 18 residues in the CDR3. The CDR3 region has the DNA TGTGCCAGCAGTCCTTCGAGAGGGACAGCCATCACTAATCAGCCCCAGCATTTT. It is translated as CASSPSRGTAITNQPQHF.

The table lists this clonotype with a count of one. This CDR3 is CASSTSGSIYNEQFF. For the CDR3, the DNA is TGTGCCAGCAGCACTAGCGGGTCCATCTACAATGAGCAGTTCTTC. The V gene is TRBV7-2, the J gene TRBJ2-1; 9 bases are shared with TRBD2. CDR1 and CDR2 from the germline V gene are SGHTA and FQGNSA. Trimming took 5 bases from V and 3 from J; bases not matched to a gene: 5. The CDR3 spans 15 residues.

This clonotype turned up a few times. The chain links TRBV7-2 to TRBJ2-7; 7 nucleotides align to TRBD1. With V trimmed by 1 base and J by 5 bases, 5 bases remained unmatched. Germline CDR1 SGHTA, CDR2 FQGNSA. CDR3 length: 14 amino acids. The CDR3 spells CASSLGGGANEQYF. The CDR3 DNA is TGTGCCAGCAGCTTAGGAGGGGGCGCCAACGAGCAGTACTTC.

The gene calls are TRBV4-1 and TRBJ2-7; 10 bases map to TRBD2. The DNA end is more similar to TRBJ2-5, so the J call may be wrong. The CDR3 is made up of 16 amino acids. CDR1 is MGHRA and CDR2 is YSYEKL in the germline V gene. The CDR3 DNA sequence: TGCGCCAGCAGCCAATCGAGCGGGGGGGCCGTTGAGACCCAGTACTTC. Residues: CASSQSSGGAVETQYF.

The gene calls are TRBV20-1 and TRBJ2-1; 7 bases line up with TRBD2. This CDR3 region has 15 residues. CDR1 is DFQATT, CDR2 SNEGSKA, per germline (reference sequence). The V and J ends lost 4 bases and 10 bases, in that order; junction bases with no gene match: 16. For the CDR3, the DNA is TGCAGTGCTACGTCCAGGTCTAGCGGTGTATGGGAGCAGTTCTTC. It is translated as CSATSRSSGVWEQFF.

J is TRBJ2-3 and V is TRBV6-5, with D uncertain. CDR1 and CDR2 from the germline V gene are MNHEY and SVGAGI. The CDR3 contains 12 residues. V was shortened by 7 bases and J by 4 bases, with 9 bases between the two germline ends. The CDR3 DNA is TGTGCCAGCAATTTCTCACCAGATACGCAGTATTTT. It yields the protein CASNFSPDTQYF.

This clonotype has just one count. V usage is TRBV28 and J usage is TRBJ2-7, with a possible D match to TRBD1 (6 bases). Germline CDR1 reads MDHEN; CDR2 reads SYDVKM. This CDR3 has 12 amino acids. V was shortened by 6 bases and J by 6 bases, with 12 bases between the two germline ends. The chain's CDR3 is CASSTGSVEQYF. The CDR3 bases are TGTGCCAGCAGCACAGGGTCCGTCGAGCAGTACTTC.

The chain links TRBV20-1 to TRBJ2-4, with D unresolved. Trimming took off 6 bases at V and 0 bases at J, with 9 bases between the two ends. CDR1 DFQATT and CDR2 SNEGSKA come from the germline V gene (reference sequence). The CDR3 is 13 amino acids. CDR3 bases: TGCAGTGCCATAGGTCTAGCCAAAAACATTCAGTACTTC. Its translation is CSAIGLAKNIQYF.

This clonotype has just a few counts. The chain is built from TRBV4-1 and TRBJ2-3; 10 bases are shared with TRBD2. The CDR3 is 17 amino acids. The trim removed 0 bases at V and 6 bases at J, leaving 9 bases unmatched. CDR1 is MGHRA, CDR2 YSYEKL, per germline. This chain's CDR3 is CASSQDSASGSWDTQYF. The DNA for the CDR3 is TGCGCCAGCAGCCAAGATTCGGCTAGCGGGAGTTGGGATACGCAGTATTTT.

The genes are TRBV5-8 and TRBJ1-1; 8 bases are a match to TRBD1. V lost 0 bases, J lost 8 bases, and 6 bases stayed unmatched. In germline, CDR1 is SGHTS, CDR2 YDEGEE. The CDR3 has 14 residues. The CDR3 spells CASSLAWTGPEAFF. DNA of the CDR3: TGTGCCAGCAGCTTGGCCTGGACAGGGCCCGAAGCTTTCTTT.

This chain joins TRBV7-9 and TRBJ1-1; unclear D gene. The germline V and J ends were trimmed by 11 bases and 1 base, with 14 bases remaining between them. CDR3 length: 13 amino acids. Looked up from germline, CDR1 is SEHNR and CDR2 is FQNEAQ (reference sequence). As DNA, the CDR3 is TGTGCCCCCGGCGGGGTCCGGAACACTGAAGCTTTCTTT. Encoded protein: CAPGGVRNTEAFF.

The chain recombines TRBV5-1 with TRBJ1-2; the D is unclear. From germline, CDR1 is SGHRS and CDR2 YFSETQ. V gave up 2 bases and J gave up 6 bases, with 14 bases separating them. The CDR3 consists of 14 residues. The CDR3 coding sequence is TGCGCCAGCAGCTTCATGTGGATTAGCGATGGCTACACCTTC. Encoded protein: CASSFMWISDGYTF.

The chain links TRBV4-2 to TRBJ2-7, with D tentatively TRBD2 (6 bases). Germline V gene sequence: CDR1 LGHNA, CDR2 YNFKEQ. This CDR3 contains 15 residues. The V end lost 1 base, the J end lost 3 bases, and 13 bases lay between the germline ends. CDR3: CASSQGLGINYEQYF. DNA of the CDR3: TGTGCCAGCAGCCAAGGACTAGGGATTAACTACGAGCAGTACTTC.